Listed below are T cell receptor beta chains from one sample, sequenced in a study of blood T cell repertoires in COVID-19. Sequenced by immunoSEQ multiplex PCR; TCRdb stores in-frame clones only, minus some. This table has 310,000 or so clones, roughly 91% appearing once. The sample consisted of peripheral blood. The receptors originated from a man aged 45-65 years with active or convalescent COVID-19. CDR3s include the opening cysteine and the closing phenylalanine or tryptophan. Fields, in order: clone size, D gene, J gene, CDR3 length, V gene, CDR3 protein, CDR3 DNA. A D gene is named only where the DNA matches it firmly. Where a row states a size, it is once, few, many or the class of an expanded clone; other rows omit it.

size: once; D: TRBD2; J: TRBJ2-7; length: 20; V: TRBV9; CDR3: CASSAGPGTSGGAFAYEQYF; DNA: TGTGCCAGCAGCGCGGGGCCAGGGACTAGCGGGGGGGCATTCGCCTACGAGCAGTACTTC
size: .; D: .; J: TRBJ2-5; length: 14; V: TRBV5-5; CDR3: CASSSTQGGQTQYF; DNA: TGTGCCAGCAGCTCTACACAGGGTGGACAGACCCAGTACTTC
size: .; D: .; J: TRBJ1-1; length: 13; V: TRBV6-4; CDR3: CASSERQNTEAFF; DNA: TGTGCCAGCAGTGAGAGACAGAACACTGAAGCTTTCTTT
size: .; D: .; J: TRBJ1-1; length: 16; V: TRBV3-1/TRBV3-2; CDR3: CASSQGSEHTNTEAFF; DNA: TGTGCCAGCAGCCAAGGATCCGAGCATACGAACACTGAAGCTTTCTTT
size: .; D: TRBD2; J: TRBJ2-3; length: 16; V: TRBV27; CDR3: CASSLSLAGPTDTQYF; DNA: TGTGCCAGCAGCCTCTCACTAGCGGGGCCCACAGATACGCAGTATTTT
size: .; D: TRBD1; J: TRBJ2-7; length: 14; V: TRBV25-1; CDR3: CASSEDRAPYEQYF; DNA: TGTGCCAGCAGTGAGGACAGGGCACCCTACGAGCAGTACTTC
size: .; D: .; J: TRBJ1-4; length: 14; V: TRBV5-5; CDR3: CASSPDGLNEKLFF; DNA: TGTGCCAGCAGCCCCGACGGACTTAATGAAAAACTGTTTTTT
size: .; D: TRBD1; J: TRBJ1-2; length: 11; V: TRBV20-1; CDR3: CRGQGVYGYTF; DNA: TGCAGAGGACAGGGGGTCTATGGCTACACCTTC
size: .; D: .; J: TRBJ1-1; length: 14; V: TRBV6-2/TRBV6-3; CDR3: CASSFRAVNTEAFF; DNA: TGTGCCAGCAGTTTCAGGGCTGTGAACACTGAAGCTTTCTTT
size: few; D: TRBD1; J: TRBJ1-2; length: 15; V: TRBV5-5; CDR3: CASSNGQGANYGYTF; DNA: TGTGCCAGCAGCAATGGACAGGGAGCGAACTATGGCTACACCTTC
size: .; D: TRBD2; J: TRBJ2-3; length: 14; V: TRBV29-1; CDR3: CSSRIAGLRDTQYF; DNA: TGCAGCAGCCGGATAGCGGGGCTGAGAGATACGCAGTATTTT
size: .; D: .; J: TRBJ1-2; length: 13; V: TRBV28; CDR3: CASSFVGAGGYTF; DNA: TGTGCCAGCAGTTTCGTGGGGGCTGGCGGCTACACCTTC
size: once; D: TRBD1; J: TRBJ2-5; length: 14; V: TRBV7-2; CDR3: CASSLRNRGETQYF; DNA: TGTGCCAGCAGCCTTCGGAACAGGGGAGAGACCCAGTACTTC
size: .; D: .; J: TRBJ1-1; length: 17; V: TRBV9; CDR3: CASSPGSFVGMNTEAFF; DNA: TGTGCCAGCAGCCCCGGAAGCTTCGTCGGGATGAACACTGAAGCTTTCTTT
size: .; D: TRBD2; J: TRBJ2-7; length: 18; V: TRBV24-1; CDR3: CATSEGSGTSGDSYEQYF; DNA: TGTGCCACCAGTGAGGGTTCCGGGACTAGCGGGGACTCCTACGAGCAGTACTTC
size: .; D: TRBD1; J: TRBJ1-3; length: 15; V: TRBV15; CDR3: CATSRATGAGNTIYF; DNA: TGTGCCACCAGCAGAGCGACAGGGGCCGGAAACACCATATATTTT
size: once; D: TRBD2; J: TRBJ2-7; length: 17; V: TRBV7-9; CDR3: CASSYQHGGLSPYEQYF; DNA: TGTGCCAGCAGCTACCAACATGGGGGACTAAGCCCCTACGAGCAGTACTTC
size: .; D: .; J: TRBJ2-3; length: 15; V: TRBV16; CDR3: CASSQRYGGTDTQYF; DNA: TGTGCCAGCAGCCAAAGGTACGGGGGCACAGATACGCAGTATTTT
size: .; D: .; J: TRBJ2-3; length: 14; V: TRBV5-1; CDR3: CASSLGQPEDTQYF; DNA: TGCGCCAGCAGCTTGGGACAGCCGGAAGATACGCAGTATTTT
size: .; D: .; J: TRBJ2-3; length: 12; V: TRBV6-5; CDR3: CASRDGLDTQYF; DNA: TGTGCCAGCAGGGACGGACTCGATACGCAGTATTTT
size: .; D: TRBD1; J: TRBJ2-4; length: 13; V: TRBV19; CDR3: CASSQTGGNIQYF; DNA: TGTGCCAGTAGCCAAACAGGGGGTAACATTCAGTACTTC
size: .; D: TRBD1; J: TRBJ1-1; length: 15; V: TRBV28; CDR3: CASIRDRGPYTEAFF; DNA: TGTGCCAGCATCCGGGACAGGGGGCCGTACACTGAAGCTTTCTTT
size: few; D: .; J: TRBJ2-7; length: 15; V: TRBV28; CDR3: CATGGSGAISYEQYF; DNA: TGTGCCACCGGGGGCAGCGGGGCGATCTCCTACGAGCAGTACTTC
size: .; D: .; J: TRBJ1-1; length: 13; V: TRBV29-1; CDR3: CSGQGEGHTEAFF; DNA: TGCAGCGGTCAAGGGGAAGGGCACACTGAAGCTTTCTTT
size: .; D: .; J: TRBJ1-6; length: 15; V: TRBV28; CDR3: CASSLLGRADSPLHF; DNA: TGTGCCAGCAGTTTATTGGGCAGGGCAGATTCACCCCTCCACTTT
size: .; D: TRBD1; J: TRBJ2-5; length: 14; V: TRBV5-1; CDR3: CASSFMTGTETQYF; DNA: TGCGCCAGCAGCTTTATGACAGGGACAGAGACCCAGTACTTC